The source of this TCR beta chain is a study of blood T cell repertoires in COVID-19. Study-level background: COVID-19 samples, acute and convalescent, were from the United States, Italy and Spain. The cDNA or gDNA used as material had been derived from T cells, B-cell-depleted T cells, or PBMCs.

Trimming stripped 0 bases from V and 2 bases from J, with 7 bases between. Germline-derived CDR1 and CDR2 are MNHEY and SVGAGI. The CDR3 contains 14 residues. In the original analysis: Amplifying reference gene primers gave estimates of nucleated cell counts. Profiling relied on immunoSEQ multiplex PCR, and the TCRdb table lists in-frame clones only, not all of them. V, J and clone size reflect that table, while D and trimming were determined from the DNA. The sample shows around 250,000 clones, more than 70% of them seen only once. This clonotype originated in a man older than 75 with acute or convalescent COVID-19. Sequencing input: peripheral blood. The rearrangement joins TRBV6-5 to TRBJ1-1; D uncertain. CDR3 protein: CASSYSIVNTEAFF. The CDR3 DNA follows: TGTGCCAGCAGTTACTCCATAGTAAACACTGAAGCTTTCTTT.